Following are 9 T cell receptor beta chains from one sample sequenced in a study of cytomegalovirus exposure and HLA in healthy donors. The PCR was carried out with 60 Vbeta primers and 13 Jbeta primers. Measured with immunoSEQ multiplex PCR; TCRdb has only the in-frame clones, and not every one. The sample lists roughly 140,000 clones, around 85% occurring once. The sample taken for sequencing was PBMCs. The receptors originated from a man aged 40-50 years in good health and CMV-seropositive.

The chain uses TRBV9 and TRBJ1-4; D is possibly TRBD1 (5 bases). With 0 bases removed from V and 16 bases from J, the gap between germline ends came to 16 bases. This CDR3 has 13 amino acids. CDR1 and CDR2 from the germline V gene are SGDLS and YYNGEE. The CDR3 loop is CASSVDLTASPFF. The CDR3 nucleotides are TGTGCCAGCAGCGTAGACCTGACAGCTTCACCGTTTTTT.

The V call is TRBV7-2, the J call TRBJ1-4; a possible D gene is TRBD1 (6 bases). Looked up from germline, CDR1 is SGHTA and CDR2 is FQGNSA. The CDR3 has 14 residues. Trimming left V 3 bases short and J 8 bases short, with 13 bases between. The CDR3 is CASSLNRATEKLFF. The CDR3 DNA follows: TGTGCCAGCAGCTTGAACAGGGCGACCGAAAAACTGTTTTTT. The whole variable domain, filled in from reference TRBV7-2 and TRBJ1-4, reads GAGVSQSPSNKVTEKGKDVELRCDPISGHTALYWYRQSLGQGLEFLIYFQGNSAPDKSGLPSDRFSAERTGGSVSTLTIQRTQQEDSAVYLCASSLNRATEKLFFGSGTQLSVL.

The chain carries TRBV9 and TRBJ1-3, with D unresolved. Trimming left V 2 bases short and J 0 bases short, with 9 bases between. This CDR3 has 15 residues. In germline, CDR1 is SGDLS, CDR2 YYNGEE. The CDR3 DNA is TGTGCCAGCAGCGTGGGAGGCAACTCTGGAAACACCATATATTTT. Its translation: CASSVGGNSGNTIYF.

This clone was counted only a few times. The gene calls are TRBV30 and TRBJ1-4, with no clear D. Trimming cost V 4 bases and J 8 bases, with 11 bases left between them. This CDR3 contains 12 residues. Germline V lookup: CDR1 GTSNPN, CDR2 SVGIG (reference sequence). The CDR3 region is CAWTPGAEKLFF. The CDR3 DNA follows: TGTGCCTGGACACCCGGAGCGGAAAAACTGTTTTTT.

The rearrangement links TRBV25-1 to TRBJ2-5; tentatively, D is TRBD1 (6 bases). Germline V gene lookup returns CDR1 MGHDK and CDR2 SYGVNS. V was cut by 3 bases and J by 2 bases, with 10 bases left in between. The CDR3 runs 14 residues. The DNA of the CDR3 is TGTGCCAGCAGTGAGCAGGGGCCGCAAGAGACCCAGTACTTC. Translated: CASSEQGPQETQYF.

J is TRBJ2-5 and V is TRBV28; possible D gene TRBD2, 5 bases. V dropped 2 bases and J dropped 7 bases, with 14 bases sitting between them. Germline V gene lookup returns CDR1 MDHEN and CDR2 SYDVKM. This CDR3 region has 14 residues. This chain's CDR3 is CASSLGGRLGTQYF. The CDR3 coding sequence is TGTGCCAGCAGTTTAGGAGGACGCCTGGGGACCCAGTACTTC.

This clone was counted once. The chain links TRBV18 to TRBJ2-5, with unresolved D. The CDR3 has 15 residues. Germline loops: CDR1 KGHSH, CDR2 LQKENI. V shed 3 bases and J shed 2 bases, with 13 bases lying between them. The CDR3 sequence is CASSPFMAEQETQYF. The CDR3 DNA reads TGTGCCAGCTCACCTTTTATGGCAGAACAAGAGACCCAGTACTTC. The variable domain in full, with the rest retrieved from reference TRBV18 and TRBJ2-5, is NAGVMQNPRHLVRRRGQEARLRCSPMKGHSHVYWYRQLPEEGLKFMVYLQKENIIDESGMPKERFSAEFPKEGPSILRIQQVVRGDSAAYFCASSPFMAEQETQYFGPGTRLLVL.

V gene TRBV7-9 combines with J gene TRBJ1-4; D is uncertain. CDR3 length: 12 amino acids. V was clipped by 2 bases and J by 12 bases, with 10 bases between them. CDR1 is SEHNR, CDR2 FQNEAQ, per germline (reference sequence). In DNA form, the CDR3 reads TGTGCCAGCAGCTTAAGTGAGAGTGAACTGTTTTTT. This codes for CASSLSESELFF.

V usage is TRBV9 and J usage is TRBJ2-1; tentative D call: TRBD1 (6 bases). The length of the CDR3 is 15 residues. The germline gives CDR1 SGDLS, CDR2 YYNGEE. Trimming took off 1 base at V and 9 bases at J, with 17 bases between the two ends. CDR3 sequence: CASSVTGLSFTEQFF. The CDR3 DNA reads TGTGCCAGCAGCGTAACAGGGTTATCTTTTACTGAGCAGTTCTTC.